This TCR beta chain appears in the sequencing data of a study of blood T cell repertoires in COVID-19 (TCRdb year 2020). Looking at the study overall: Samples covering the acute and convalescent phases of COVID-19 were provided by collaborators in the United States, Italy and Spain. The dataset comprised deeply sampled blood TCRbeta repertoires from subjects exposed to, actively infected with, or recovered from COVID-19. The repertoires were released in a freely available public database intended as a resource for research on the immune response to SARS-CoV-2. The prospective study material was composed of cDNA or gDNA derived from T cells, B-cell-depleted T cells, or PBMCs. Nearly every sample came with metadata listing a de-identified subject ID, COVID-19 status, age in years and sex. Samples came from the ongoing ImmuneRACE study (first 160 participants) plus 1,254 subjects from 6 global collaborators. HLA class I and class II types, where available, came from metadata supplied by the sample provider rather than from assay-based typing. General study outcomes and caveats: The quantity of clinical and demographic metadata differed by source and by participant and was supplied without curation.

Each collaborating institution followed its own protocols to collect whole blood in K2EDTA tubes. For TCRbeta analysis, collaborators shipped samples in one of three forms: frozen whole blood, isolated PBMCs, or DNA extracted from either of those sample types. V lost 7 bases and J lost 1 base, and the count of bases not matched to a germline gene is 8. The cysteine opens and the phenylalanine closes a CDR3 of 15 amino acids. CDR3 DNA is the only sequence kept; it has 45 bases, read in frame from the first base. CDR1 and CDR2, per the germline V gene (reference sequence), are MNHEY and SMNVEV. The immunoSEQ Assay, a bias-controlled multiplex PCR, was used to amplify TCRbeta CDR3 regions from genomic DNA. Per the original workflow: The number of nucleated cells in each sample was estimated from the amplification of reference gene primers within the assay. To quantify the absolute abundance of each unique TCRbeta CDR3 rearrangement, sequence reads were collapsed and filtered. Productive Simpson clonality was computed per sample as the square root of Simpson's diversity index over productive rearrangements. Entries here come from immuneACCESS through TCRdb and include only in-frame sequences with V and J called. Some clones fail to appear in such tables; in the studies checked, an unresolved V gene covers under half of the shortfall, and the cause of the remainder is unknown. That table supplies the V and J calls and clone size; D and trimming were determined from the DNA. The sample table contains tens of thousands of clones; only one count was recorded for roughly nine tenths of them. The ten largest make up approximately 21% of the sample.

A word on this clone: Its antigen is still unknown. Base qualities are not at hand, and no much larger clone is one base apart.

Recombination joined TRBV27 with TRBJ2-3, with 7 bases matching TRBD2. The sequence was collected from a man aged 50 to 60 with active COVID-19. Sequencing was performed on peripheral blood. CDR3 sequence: CASNFGSGGTDTQYF. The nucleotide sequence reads TGTGCCAGCAATTTCGGGAGCGGGGGCACAGATACGCAGTATTTT.